This T cell receptor (beta chain) was sequenced for a study of long-term antiretroviral therapy in people with HIV. Regarding the study as a whole: Post-ART samples showed increased diversity that remained below transplant donor control levels. Regardless of time point, clones expanded before ART dominated the repertoire. HIV repertoires spanned narrower CDR3 length ranges than controls.

The authors ran the immunoSEQ assay, v3.0, at survey level. Profiling relied on immunoSEQ multiplex PCR, and the TCRdb table lists in-frame clones only, not all of them. The sample holds about 27,000 clones, around four fifths seen once. Details on this clone: Its antigen is undetermined.

There were no participants with HIV treated outside the United States. The V and J ends lost 3 bases and 5 bases, in that order; junction bases with no gene match: 9. Germline CDR1 reads MNHEY; CDR2 reads SMNVEV (reference sequence). This CDR3 has 16 residues. The sequencing used unsorted PBMCs, collected 0.8 years before starting antiretroviral therapy. The TCR was taken from a man between 18 and 29 years old with HIV. This chain joins TRBV27 and TRBJ2-1, with 8 bases aligning to TRBD2. As DNA, the CDR3 is TGTGCCAGCAGTTTTGGAAGCGGGGGAAGGGACAATGAGCAGTTCTTC. It yields the protein CASSFGSGGRDNEQFF.